This section outlines one T cell receptor (beta chain) sequence together with its context. The junction departs from the called germline gene at one end, perhaps through a read error. The germline CDR1 and CDR2 sequences are ENHRY and SYGVKD. This CDR3 is 15 amino acids long. TCR beta cDNA came from about 0.45 ug total RNA, primed with a constant-region primer. Nested multiplex PCR, run for three rounds with slightly modified ARM-PCR, yielded TCR beta libraries. Amplification in the first two PCR rounds was performed using TRBV1-TRBV30 forward primers and a C-beta reverse primer for about 10 cycles each. TCRdb re-derived calls from the multiplex PCR reads in MiXCR, one entry per CDR3 protein. The repertoire consists of some 320,000 distinct CDR3 sequences, with 60% to 80% occurring once and the leading ten covering roughly 9%. These data are taken from a study of tumor-infiltrating lymphocytes in primary liver carcinoma. Across the whole study: Enrolled patients were male and female, aged 30 to 69 years.

Unsorted whole blood served as the source of blood RNA, and germline DNA was extracted as well. V and J are TRBV10-3 and TRBJ2-5, with 8 nucleotides matching TRBD1. Sequences were obtained from peripheral blood. This clonotype was sampled from a man between 40 and 49 years old with primary liver carcinoma and hepatitis B virus infection. The CDR3 is CVIRRVQGASETQYF. CDR3 nucleotides: TGTGTCATCAGACGAGTGCAGGGGGCTTCAGAGACCCAGTACTTC.